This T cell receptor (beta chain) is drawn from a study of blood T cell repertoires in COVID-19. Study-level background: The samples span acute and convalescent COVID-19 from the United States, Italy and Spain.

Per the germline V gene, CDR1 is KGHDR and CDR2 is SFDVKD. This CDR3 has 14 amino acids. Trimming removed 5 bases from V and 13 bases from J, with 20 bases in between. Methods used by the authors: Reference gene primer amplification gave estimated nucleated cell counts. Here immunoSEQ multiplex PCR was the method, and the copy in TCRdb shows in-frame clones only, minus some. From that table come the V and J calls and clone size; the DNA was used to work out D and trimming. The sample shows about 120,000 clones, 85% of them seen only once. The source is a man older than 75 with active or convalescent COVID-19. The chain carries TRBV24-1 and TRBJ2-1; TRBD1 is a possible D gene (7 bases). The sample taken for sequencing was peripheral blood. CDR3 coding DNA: TGTGCCACCAGTGGGGGAGGTTACAGGGGCCACCAGTTCTTC. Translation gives CATSGGGYRGHQFF.